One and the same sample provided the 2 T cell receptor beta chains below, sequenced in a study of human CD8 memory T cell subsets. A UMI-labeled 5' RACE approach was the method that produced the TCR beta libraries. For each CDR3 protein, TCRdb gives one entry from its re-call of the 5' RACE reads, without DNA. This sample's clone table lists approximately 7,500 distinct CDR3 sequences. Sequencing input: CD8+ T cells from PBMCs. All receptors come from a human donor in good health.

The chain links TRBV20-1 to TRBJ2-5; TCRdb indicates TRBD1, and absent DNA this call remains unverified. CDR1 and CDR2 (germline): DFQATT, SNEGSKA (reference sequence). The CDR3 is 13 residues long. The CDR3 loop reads CSASGKRAETQYF.

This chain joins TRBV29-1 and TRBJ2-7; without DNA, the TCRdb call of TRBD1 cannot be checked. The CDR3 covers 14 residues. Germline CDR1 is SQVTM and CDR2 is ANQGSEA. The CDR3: CSVIKKDRGYEQYF.